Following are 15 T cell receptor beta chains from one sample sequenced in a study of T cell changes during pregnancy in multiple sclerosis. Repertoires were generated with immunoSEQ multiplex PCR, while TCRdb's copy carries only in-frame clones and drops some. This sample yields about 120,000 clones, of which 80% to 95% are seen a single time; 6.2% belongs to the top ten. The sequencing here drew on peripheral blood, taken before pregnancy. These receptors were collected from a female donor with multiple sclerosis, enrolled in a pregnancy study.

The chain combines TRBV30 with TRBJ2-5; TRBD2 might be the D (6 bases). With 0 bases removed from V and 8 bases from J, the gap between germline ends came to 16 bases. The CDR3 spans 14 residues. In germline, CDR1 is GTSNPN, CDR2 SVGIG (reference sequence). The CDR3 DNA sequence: TGTGCCTGGAGTGTAATGGGTAGCGGCCCTACCCAGTACTTC. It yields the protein CAWSVMGSGPTQYF.

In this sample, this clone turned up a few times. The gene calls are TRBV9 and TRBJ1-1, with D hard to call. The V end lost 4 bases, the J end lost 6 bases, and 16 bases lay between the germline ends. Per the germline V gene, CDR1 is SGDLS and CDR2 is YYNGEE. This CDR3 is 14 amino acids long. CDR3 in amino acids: CASSPREGFAEAFF. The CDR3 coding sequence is TGTGCCAGCAGCCCCCGGGAGGGATTTGCTGAAGCTTTCTTT.

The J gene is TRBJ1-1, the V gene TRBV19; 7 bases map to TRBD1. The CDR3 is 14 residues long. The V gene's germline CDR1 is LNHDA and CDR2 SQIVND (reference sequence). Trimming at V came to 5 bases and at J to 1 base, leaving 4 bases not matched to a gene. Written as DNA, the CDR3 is TGTGCCAGTAGTTTCCGGACAGGGAACACTGAAGCTTTCTTT. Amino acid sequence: CASSFRTGNTEAFF.

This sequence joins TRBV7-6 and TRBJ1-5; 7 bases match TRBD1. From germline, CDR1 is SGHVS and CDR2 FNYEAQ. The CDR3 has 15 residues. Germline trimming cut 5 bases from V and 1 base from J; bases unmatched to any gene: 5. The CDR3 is CASSPNRGSNQPQHF. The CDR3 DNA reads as TGTGCCAGCAGCCCCAACAGGGGCAGCAATCAGCCCCAGCATTTT. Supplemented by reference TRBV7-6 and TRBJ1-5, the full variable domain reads GAGVSQSPRYKVTKRGQDVALRCDPISGHVSLYWYRQALGQGPEFLTYFNYEAQQDKSGLPNDRFSAERPEGSISTLTIQRTEQRDSAMYRCASSPNRGSNQPQHFGDGTRLSIL.

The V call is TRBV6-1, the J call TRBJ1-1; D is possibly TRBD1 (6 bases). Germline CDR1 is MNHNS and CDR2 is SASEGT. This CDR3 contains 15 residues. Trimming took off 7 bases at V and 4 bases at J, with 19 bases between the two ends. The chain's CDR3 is CASTQRGGAGTEAFF. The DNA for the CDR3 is TGTGCCAGCACTCAAAGGGGGGGGGCGGGCACTGAAGCTTTCTTT.

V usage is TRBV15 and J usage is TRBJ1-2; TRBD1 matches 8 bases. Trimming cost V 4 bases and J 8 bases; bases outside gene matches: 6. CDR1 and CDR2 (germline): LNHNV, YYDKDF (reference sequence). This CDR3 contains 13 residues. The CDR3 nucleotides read TGTGCCACCAGCACTAGGACAGGGCAGGGCTACACCTTC. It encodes CATSTRTGQGYTF.

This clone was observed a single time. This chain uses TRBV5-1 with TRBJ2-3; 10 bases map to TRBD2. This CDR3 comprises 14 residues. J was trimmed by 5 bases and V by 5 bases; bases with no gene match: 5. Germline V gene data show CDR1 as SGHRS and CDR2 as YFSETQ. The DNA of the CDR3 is TGCGCCAGCAGGACTAGCGGGTTTTTAGATACGCAGTATTTT. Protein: CASRTSGFLDTQYF.

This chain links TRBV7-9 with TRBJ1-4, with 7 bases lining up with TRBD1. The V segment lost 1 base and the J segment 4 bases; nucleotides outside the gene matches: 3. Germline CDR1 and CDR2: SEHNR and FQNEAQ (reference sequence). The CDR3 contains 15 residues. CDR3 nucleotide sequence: TGTGCCAGCAGCTTAGGACAGGGAGATAATGAAAAACTGTTTTTT. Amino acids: CASSLGQGDNEKLFF.

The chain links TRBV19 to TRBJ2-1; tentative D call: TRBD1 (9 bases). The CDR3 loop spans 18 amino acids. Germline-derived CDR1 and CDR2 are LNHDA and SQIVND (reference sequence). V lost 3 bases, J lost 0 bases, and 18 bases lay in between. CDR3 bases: TGTGCCAGTAGTATCGGGGGGGGACAGGGCAGCTCCTACAATGAGCAGTTCTTC. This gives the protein CASSIGGGQGSSYNEQFF.

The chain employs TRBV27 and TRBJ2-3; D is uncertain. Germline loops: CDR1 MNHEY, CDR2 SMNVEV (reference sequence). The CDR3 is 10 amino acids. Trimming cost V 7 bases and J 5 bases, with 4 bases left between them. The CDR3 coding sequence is TGTGCCAGCACCGGAGATACGCAGTATTTT. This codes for CASTGDTQYF.

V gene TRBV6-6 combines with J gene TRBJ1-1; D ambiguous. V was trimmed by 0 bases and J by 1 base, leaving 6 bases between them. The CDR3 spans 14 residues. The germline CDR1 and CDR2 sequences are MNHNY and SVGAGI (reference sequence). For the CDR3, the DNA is TGTGCCAGCAGTTACTCAAGCCAGAACACTGAAGCTTTCTTT. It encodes CASSYSSQNTEAFF.

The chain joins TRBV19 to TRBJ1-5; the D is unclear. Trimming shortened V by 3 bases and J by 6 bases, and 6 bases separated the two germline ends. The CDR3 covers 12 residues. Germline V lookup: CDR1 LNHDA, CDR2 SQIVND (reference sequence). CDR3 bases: TGTGCCAGTAGTATGGTGAGTCAGCCCCAGCATTTT. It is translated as CASSMVSQPQHF.

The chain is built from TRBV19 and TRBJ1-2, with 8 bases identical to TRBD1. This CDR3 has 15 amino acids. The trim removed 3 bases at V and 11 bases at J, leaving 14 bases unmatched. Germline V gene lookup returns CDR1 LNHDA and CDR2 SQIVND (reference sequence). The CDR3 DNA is TGTGCCAGTAGTATTGACAGGGGCGTCGAGTTGCGATACACCTTC. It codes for CASSIDRGVELRYTF.

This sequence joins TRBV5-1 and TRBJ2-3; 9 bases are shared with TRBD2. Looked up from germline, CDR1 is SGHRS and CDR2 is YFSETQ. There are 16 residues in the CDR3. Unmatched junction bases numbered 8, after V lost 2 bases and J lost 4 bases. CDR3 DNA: TGCGCCAGCAGCTTTGGCGGGGGGGCGACTTCAGATACGCAGTATTTT. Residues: CASSFGGGATSDTQYF.

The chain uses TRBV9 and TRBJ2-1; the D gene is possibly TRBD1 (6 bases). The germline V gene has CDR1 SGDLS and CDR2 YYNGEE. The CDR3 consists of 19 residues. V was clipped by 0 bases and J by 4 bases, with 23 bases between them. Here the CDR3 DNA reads TGTGCCAGCAGCGTAGACGGGCAGGGGATCCCCAAAAGATACAATGAGCAGTTCTTC. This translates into CASSVDGQGIPKRYNEQFF. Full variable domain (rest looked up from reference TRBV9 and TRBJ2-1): DSGVTQTPKHLITATGQRVTLRCSPRSGDLSVYWYQQSLDQGLQFLIQYYNGEERAKGNILERFSAQQFPDLHSELNLSSLELGDSALYFCASSVDGQGIPKRYNEQFFGPGTRLTVL.